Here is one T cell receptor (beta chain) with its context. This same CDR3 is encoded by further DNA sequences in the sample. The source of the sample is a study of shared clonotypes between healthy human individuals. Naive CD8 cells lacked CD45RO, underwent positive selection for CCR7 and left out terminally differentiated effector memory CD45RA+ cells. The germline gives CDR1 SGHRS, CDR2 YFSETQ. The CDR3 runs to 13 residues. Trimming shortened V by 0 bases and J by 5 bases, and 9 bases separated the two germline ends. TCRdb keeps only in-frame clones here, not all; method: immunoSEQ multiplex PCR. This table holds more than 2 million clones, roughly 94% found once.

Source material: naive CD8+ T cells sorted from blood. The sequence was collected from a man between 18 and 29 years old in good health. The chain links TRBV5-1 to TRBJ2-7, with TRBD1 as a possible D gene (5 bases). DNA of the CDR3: TGCGCCAGCAGCTTGGCAGGGTTCGACGAGCAGTACTTC. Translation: CASSLAGFDEQYF.